This TCR beta chain was sequenced for a study of cytomegalovirus exposure and HLA in healthy donors. Germline CDR1 and CDR2: MDHEN and SYDVKM. The V end was cut by 6 bases, the J end by 1 base, with 15 bases between. This CDR3 region has 15 residues. PCR amplification relied on 60 Vbeta primers (plus 13 Jbeta primers). Produced via immunoSEQ multiplex PCR; TCRdb's table is partial and in-frame only. Of over 150,000 clones listed, 70% to 80% are singletons. Sequenced sample: PBMCs. The receptor was derived from a woman aged 55-75 years in good health and CMV-seropositive. The V call is TRBV28, the J call TRBJ1-1; the D gene is possibly TRBD1 (6 bases). CDR3 bases: TGTGCCAGCAGCCCCCGGACAGCAAAGAACACTGAAGCTTTCTTT. This encodes CASSPRTAKNTEAFF.